One sample yielded the 9 T cell receptor beta chains listed below, sequenced in a study of cytomegalovirus exposure and HLA in healthy donors. The PCR used 60 Vbeta and 13 Jbeta primers. Measured with immunoSEQ multiplex PCR; TCRdb has only the in-frame clones, and not every one. The profile covers roughly 160,000 clones, with roughly 80% appearing a single time and 8% to 10% taken by the ten largest. The sample taken for sequencing was PBMCs. The receptors were gathered from a male donor in good health and CMV-seropositive.

This clone was detected only once. This chain uses TRBV5-4 with TRBJ2-7; tentative D call: TRBD1 (5 bases). The germline gives CDR1 SGHNT, CDR2 YYREEE (reference sequence). Trimming left V 4 bases short and J 2 bases short, with 16 bases between. The CDR3 has 15 residues. DNA of the CDR3: TGTGCCAGCAGCCAGCAGACAGTTCCTACCTACGAGCAGTACTTC. Its translation is CASSQQTVPTYEQYF.

The chain carries TRBV28 and TRBJ2-5; 7 nucleotides match TRBD1. This CDR3 contains 16 residues. With 4 bases clipped from V and 3 bases from J, the junction kept 11 bases outside the gene matches. Germline assignment: CDR1 MDHEN and CDR2 SYDVKM. The CDR3 DNA reads TGTGCCAGCAGTTCGTTAGGGGGCGATTTGAAAGAGACCCAGTACTTC. It yields the protein CASSSLGGDLKETQYF.

The chain links TRBV27 to TRBJ2-1, with D possibly TRBD2 on 6 matching bases. Germline V gene lookup returns CDR1 MNHEY and CDR2 SMNVEV (reference sequence). V shed 4 bases and J shed 9 bases, with 10 bases lying between them. This CDR3 comprises 12 residues. The CDR3 here is CASSYGSTEQFF. The CDR3 bases are TGTGCCAGCAGTTACGGGAGTACTGAGCAGTTCTTC.

CDR3 nucleotides: TGCGCCAGCAGCCCGGGACAGATCCCCTACGAGCAGTACTTC. It translates to CASSPGQIPYEQYF. This chain connects TRBV5-1 to TRBJ2-7; 7 nucleotides align to TRBD1. The ends lost 4 bases at V and 2 bases at J; junction bases unmatched: 6. Germline CDR1 SGHRS, CDR2 YFSETQ. The CDR3 covers 14 residues.

The chain recombines TRBV14 with TRBJ1-2; 7 bases map to TRBD1. Germline V CDR1 and CDR2: SGHDN, FVKESK. The J segment lost 6 bases and the V segment lost 1 base, leaving 8 bases of the junction unmatched. The CDR3 runs 15 residues. The CDR3 sequence: CASSQAGGGTNGYTF. In DNA form, the CDR3 reads TGTGCCAGCAGCCAAGCAGGGGGTGGAACAAATGGCTACACCTTC.

V and J are TRBV5-1 and TRBJ2-7, with D perhaps TRBD2 (6 bases). Germline CDR1 reads SGHRS; CDR2 reads YFSETQ. This CDR3 has 17 amino acids. The V end lost 0 bases, the J end lost 3 bases, and 19 bases lay between the germline ends. The CDR3: CASSLAVRGTSNYEQYF. In DNA form, the CDR3 reads TGCGCCAGCAGCTTGGCAGTTCGGGGGACCTCGAACTACGAGCAGTACTTC. The variable domain in full, completed from reference TRBV5-1 and TRBJ2-7, reads KAGVTQTPRYLIKTRGQQVTLSCSPISGHRSVSWYQQTPGQGLQFLFEYFSETQRNKGNFPGRFSGRQFSNSRSEMNVSTLELGDSALYLCASSLAVRGTSNYEQYFGPGTRLTVT.

The chain employs TRBV10-3 and TRBJ2-7, with D maybe TRBD1 (5 bases). V lost 0 bases, J lost 5 bases, and 17 bases lay in between. Germline V CDR1 and CDR2: ENHRY, SYGVKD. CDR3 size: 16 residues. In DNA form, the CDR3 reads TGTGCCATCAGTGAGTCGAGAAGGGGTCGGTCGAACGAGCAGTACTTC. Translating it yields CAISESRRGRSNEQYF.

The gene calls are TRBV12-5 and TRBJ2-1; 13 nucleotides match TRBD2. There are 15 residues in the CDR3. J lost 10 bases, V lost 5 bases, and 8 bases had no gene match. Looked up from germline, CDR1 is LGHNT and CDR2 is FRNRAP. The CDR3 bases are TGTGCTAGTGGTACGGGACTAGCGGGAAGTAAGGAGCAGTTCTTC. Its translation is CASGTGLAGSKEQFF.

The V call is TRBV5-1, the J call TRBJ1-2, with a weak D call TRBD1 (6 bases). Germline CDR1 is SGHRS and CDR2 is YFSETQ. The CDR3 runs 15 residues. V dropped 0 bases and J dropped 2 bases, with 11 bases sitting between them. Here the CDR3 DNA reads TGCGCCAGCAGCTTGGACAGGGCAAACAACTATGGCTACACCTTC. This gives the protein CASSLDRANNYGYTF.